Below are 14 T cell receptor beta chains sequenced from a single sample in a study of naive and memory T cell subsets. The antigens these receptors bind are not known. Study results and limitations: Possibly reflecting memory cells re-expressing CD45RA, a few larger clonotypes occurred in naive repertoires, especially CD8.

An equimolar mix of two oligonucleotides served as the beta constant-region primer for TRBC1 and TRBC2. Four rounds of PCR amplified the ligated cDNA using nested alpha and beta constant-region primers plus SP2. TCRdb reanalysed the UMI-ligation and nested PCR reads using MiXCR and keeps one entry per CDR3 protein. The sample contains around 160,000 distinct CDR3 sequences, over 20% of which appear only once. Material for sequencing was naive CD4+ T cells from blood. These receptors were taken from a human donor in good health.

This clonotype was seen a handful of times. The CDR3 region is CASSWGRNSNQPQHF. The CDR3 coding sequence is TGTGCCAGCAGCTGGGGACGTAATAGCAATCAGCCCCAGCATTTT. This chain links TRBV12-3 or TRBV12-4 with TRBJ1-5; a weak D match, TRBD1 (5 bases). Trimming pared 6 bases from V and 0 bases from J, leaving 12 bases between. The length of the CDR3 is 15 residues.

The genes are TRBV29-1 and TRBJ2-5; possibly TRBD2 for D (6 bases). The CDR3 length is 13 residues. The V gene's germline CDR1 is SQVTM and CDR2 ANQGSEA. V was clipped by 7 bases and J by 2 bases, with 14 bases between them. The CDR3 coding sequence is TGCAGCGCCGGAGGGCACTGGCAAGAGACCCAGTACTTC. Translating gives CSAGGHWQETQYF.

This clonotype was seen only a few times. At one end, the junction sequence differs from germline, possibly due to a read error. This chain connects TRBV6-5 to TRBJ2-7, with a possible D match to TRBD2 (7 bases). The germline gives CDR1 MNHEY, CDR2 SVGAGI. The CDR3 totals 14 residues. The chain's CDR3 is CASSPWGGSHEQYF. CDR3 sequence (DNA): TGTGCCAGCAGCCCCTGGGGGGGCTCCCACGAGCAGTACTTC.

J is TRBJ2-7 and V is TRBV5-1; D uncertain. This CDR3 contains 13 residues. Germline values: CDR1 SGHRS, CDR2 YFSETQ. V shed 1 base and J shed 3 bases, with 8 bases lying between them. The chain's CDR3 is CASSLRQNYEQYF. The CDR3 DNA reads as TGCGCCAGCAGCTTGCGGCAGAACTACGAGCAGTACTTC.

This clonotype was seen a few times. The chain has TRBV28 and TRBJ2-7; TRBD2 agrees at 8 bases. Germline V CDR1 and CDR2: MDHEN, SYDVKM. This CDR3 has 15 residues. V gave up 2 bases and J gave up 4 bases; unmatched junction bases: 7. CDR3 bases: TGTGCCAGCAGTTTAATCGGGACTAGTCGTTACGAGCAGTACTTC. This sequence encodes CASSLIGTSRYEQYF.

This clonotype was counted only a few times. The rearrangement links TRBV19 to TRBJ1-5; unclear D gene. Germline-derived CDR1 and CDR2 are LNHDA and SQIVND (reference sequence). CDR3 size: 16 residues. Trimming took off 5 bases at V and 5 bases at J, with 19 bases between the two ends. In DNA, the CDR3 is TGTGCCAGTAGTCCCCGGACCCGGGGAGGCGATCAGCCCCAGCATTTT. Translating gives CASSPRTRGGDQPQHF.

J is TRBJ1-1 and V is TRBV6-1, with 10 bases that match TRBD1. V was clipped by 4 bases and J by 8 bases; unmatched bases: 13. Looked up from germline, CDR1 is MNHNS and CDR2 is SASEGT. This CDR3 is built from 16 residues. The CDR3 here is CASSAPRGQGGLEAFF. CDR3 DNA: TGTGCCAGCAGTGCCCCACGAGGACAGGGGGGTCTCGAAGCTTTCTTT.

The CDR3 loop reads CSARESDQPQHF. CDR3 in DNA: TGCAGTGCTAGAGAGAGCGATCAGCCCCAGCATTTT. The chain uses TRBV20-1 and TRBJ1-5, with D hard to call. Germline CDR1 is DFQATT and CDR2 is SNEGSKA (reference sequence). V lost 0 bases and J lost 5, with 5 bases in between. The CDR3 runs to 12 residues.

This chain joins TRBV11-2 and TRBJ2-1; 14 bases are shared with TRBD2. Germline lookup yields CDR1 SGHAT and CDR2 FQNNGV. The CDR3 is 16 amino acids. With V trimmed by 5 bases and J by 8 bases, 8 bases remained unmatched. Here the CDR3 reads CASSLGRTSGRHEQFF. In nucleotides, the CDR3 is TGTGCCAGCAGCCTCGGCAGGACTAGCGGGAGGCATGAGCAGTTCTTC.

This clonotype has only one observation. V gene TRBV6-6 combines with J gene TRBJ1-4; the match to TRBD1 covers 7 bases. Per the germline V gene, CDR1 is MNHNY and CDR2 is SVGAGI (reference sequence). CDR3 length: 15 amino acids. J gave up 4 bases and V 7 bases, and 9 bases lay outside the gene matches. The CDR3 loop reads CASKSPGQSNEKLFF. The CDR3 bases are TGTGCCAGCAAGTCCCCGGGACAGAGTAATGAAAAACTGTTTTTT.

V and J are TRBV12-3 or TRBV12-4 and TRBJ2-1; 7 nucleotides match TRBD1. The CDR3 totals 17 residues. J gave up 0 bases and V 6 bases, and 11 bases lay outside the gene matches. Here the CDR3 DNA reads TGTGCCAGCAGCCGGAGACAGGGTTGGGGCTCCTACAATGAGCAGTTCTTC. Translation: CASSRRQGWGSYNEQFF.

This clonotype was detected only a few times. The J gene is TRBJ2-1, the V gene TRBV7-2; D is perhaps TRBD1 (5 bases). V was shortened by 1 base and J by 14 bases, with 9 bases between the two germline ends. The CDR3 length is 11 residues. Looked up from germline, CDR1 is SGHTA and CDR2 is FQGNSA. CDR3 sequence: CASSLEAGKFF. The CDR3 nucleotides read TGTGCCAGCAGCTTAGAGGCAGGGAAGTTCTTC.

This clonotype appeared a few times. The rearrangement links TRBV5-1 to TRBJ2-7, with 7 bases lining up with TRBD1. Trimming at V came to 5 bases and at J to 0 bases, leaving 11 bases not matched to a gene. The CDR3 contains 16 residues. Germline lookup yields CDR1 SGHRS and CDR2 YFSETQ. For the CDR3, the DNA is TGCGCCAGCAGTAAGACAGGGCTTAAGAGCTCCTACGAGCAGTACTTC. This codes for CASSKTGLKSSYEQYF.

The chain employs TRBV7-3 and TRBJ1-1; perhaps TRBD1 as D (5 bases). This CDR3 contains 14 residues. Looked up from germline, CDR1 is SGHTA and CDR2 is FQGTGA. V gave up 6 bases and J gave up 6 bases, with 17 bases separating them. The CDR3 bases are TGTGCCAGCAGGAGAAATCAGGGCGTCTCTGAAGCTTTCTTT. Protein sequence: CASRRNQGVSEAFF.